Listed below are T cell receptor beta chains from one sample, sequenced in a study of blood T cell repertoires in COVID-19. Clones were sequenced by immunoSEQ multiplex PCR, and TCRdb holds only the in-frame ones, with some missing. Found here are roughly 29,000 clones, roughly 84% of them singletons; the top ten hold roughly 10%. The sample taken for sequencing was peripheral blood. The receptors here all came from a man older than 75 with active COVID-19. CDR3s include the opening cysteine and the closing phenylalanine or tryptophan. The order of the fields is J gene, clone size, D gene, V gene, CDR3 protein, CDR3 DNA. D genes are given only for firm matches. For some rows the clone size is stated as once, few or many, or as a class when expanded; others skip it.

J gene: TRBJ1-3
clone size: .
D gene: .
V gene: TRBV7-8
CDR3 protein: CASSLRGSDTIYF
CDR3 DNA: TGTGCCAGCAGCTTAAGGGGTTCGGACACCATATATTTT

J gene: TRBJ2-5
clone size: .
D gene: .
V gene: TRBV6-5
CDR3 protein: CASRTGQPRETQYF
CDR3 DNA: TGTGCCAGCAGAACAGGGCAGCCCCGAGAGACCCAGTACTTC

J gene: TRBJ1-5
clone size: .
D gene: .
V gene: TRBV6-5
CDR3 protein: CASRAGNQPQHF
CDR3 DNA: TGTGCCAGCAGGGCCGGCAATCAGCCCCAGCATTTT

J gene: TRBJ2-7
clone size: .
D gene: TRBD2
V gene: TRBV4-2
CDR3 protein: CASSQPPGLAAYEQYF
CDR3 DNA: TGTGCCAGCAGCCAGCCTCCGGGACTAGCGGCATACGAGCAGTACTTC

J gene: TRBJ1-1
clone size: .
D gene: TRBD1
V gene: TRBV6-5
CDR3 protein: CASSKRQGRWTEAFF
CDR3 DNA: TGTGCCAGCAGTAAAAGACAGGGGCGATGGACTGAAGCTTTCTTT

J gene: TRBJ2-5
clone size: .
D gene: TRBD1
V gene: TRBV6-5
CDR3 protein: CASSTTGTAQETQYF
CDR3 DNA: TGTGCCAGCAGCACGACCGGGACAGCCCAAGAGACCCAGTACTTC

J gene: TRBJ2-5
clone size: few
D gene: TRBD1
V gene: TRBV5-1
CDR3 protein: CASTNRGLQETQYF
CDR3 DNA: TGCGCCAGCACTAACAGGGGGCTTCAAGAGACCCAGTACTTC

J gene: TRBJ2-2
clone size: .
D gene: .
V gene: TRBV11-1
CDR3 protein: CASSLAQVTGELFF
CDR3 DNA: TGTGCCAGCAGCTTAGCGCAGGTCACCGGGGAGCTGTTTTTT

J gene: TRBJ2-3
clone size: .
D gene: TRBD1
V gene: TRBV6-5
CDR3 protein: CASSYRDRGLGDTQYF
CDR3 DNA: TGTGCCAGCAGTTACCGGGACAGGGGATTGGGAGATACGCAGTATTTT

J gene: TRBJ1-4
clone size: .
D gene: TRBD1
V gene: TRBV5-1
CDR3 protein: CASSTGTGEKLFF
CDR3 DNA: TGCGCCAGCAGCACGGGGACAGGGGAAAAACTGTTTTTT

J gene: TRBJ1-4
clone size: .
D gene: .
V gene: TRBV4-1
CDR3 protein: CASSQGGMVLSNEKLFF
CDR3 DNA: TGCGCCAGCAGCCAAGGCGGTATGGTTTTGTCTAATGAAAAACTGTTTTTT

J gene: TRBJ1-3
clone size: .
D gene: TRBD1
V gene: TRBV5-1
CDR3 protein: CASREGTGGPGNTIYF
CDR3 DNA: TGCGCCAGCAGGGAAGGGACAGGGGGGCCTGGAAACACCATATATTTT

J gene: TRBJ2-5
clone size: .
D gene: .
V gene: TRBV15
CDR3 protein: CATSRAGVETQYF
CDR3 DNA: TGTGCCACCAGCAGAGCAGGGGTAGAGACCCAGTACTTC

J gene: TRBJ2-1
clone size: .
D gene: TRBD2
V gene: TRBV6-2/TRBV6-3
CDR3 protein: CASSSLRVAGGQVSNEQFF
CDR3 DNA: TGTGCCAGCAGTTCCCTGAGGGTAGCGGGGGGGCAAGTCAGCAATGAGCAGTTCTTC

J gene: TRBJ2-5
clone size: .
D gene: TRBD1
V gene: TRBV30
CDR3 protein: CAWGGQIETQYF
CDR3 DNA: TGTGCCTGGGGGGGACAGATAGAGACCCAGTACTTC

J gene: TRBJ1-1
clone size: .
D gene: .
V gene: TRBV3-1/TRBV3-2
CDR3 protein: CASSQVPSVNTEAFF
CDR3 DNA: TGTGCCAGCAGCCAAGTTCCATCGGTGAACACTGAAGCTTTCTTT

J gene: TRBJ2-7
clone size: .
D gene: .
V gene: TRBV20-1
CDR3 protein: CSATLDRQQYF
CDR3 DNA: TGCAGTGCCACCTTAGACAGACAACAGTACTTC

J gene: TRBJ1-3
clone size: .
D gene: .
V gene: TRBV18
CDR3 protein: CASSPSTPSSGNTIYF
CDR3 DNA: TGTGCCAGCTCACCAAGTACCCCGAGCTCTGGAAACACCATATATTTT

J gene: TRBJ1-1
clone size: .
D gene: .
V gene: TRBV5-4
CDR3 protein: CASSLEPMNTEAFF
CDR3 DNA: TGTGCCAGCAGCTTGGAGCCTATGAACACTGAAGCTTTCTTT

J gene: TRBJ1-2
clone size: .
D gene: .
V gene: TRBV7-9
CDR3 protein: CASSLGSTNYGYTF
CDR3 DNA: TGTGCCAGCAGCTTAGGAAGCACCAACTATGGCTACACCTTC

J gene: TRBJ1-2
clone size: .
D gene: .
V gene: TRBV6-5
CDR3 protein: CASRAQTGNNYGYTF
CDR3 DNA: TGTGCCAGCAGGGCCCAGACAGGAAATAACTATGGCTACACCTTC

J gene: TRBJ1-2
clone size: .
D gene: TRBD1
V gene: TRBV14
CDR3 protein: CASSPTRDRAKGGYGYTF
CDR3 DNA: TGTGCCAGCAGCCCCACTAGGGACAGGGCAAAAGGGGGCTATGGCTACACCTTC

J gene: TRBJ2-5
clone size: .
D gene: .
V gene: TRBV18
CDR3 protein: CASSPGRETQYF
CDR3 DNA: TGTGCCAGCTCACCGGGGAGGGAGACCCAGTACTTC

J gene: TRBJ1-1
clone size: .
D gene: .
V gene: TRBV5-1
CDR3 protein: CASSLALDSITEAFF
CDR3 DNA: TGCGCCAGCAGCTTGGCTTTGGACAGCATCACTGAAGCTTTCTTT

J gene: TRBJ2-1
clone size: .
D gene: .
V gene: TRBV2
CDR3 protein: CASSELLANEQFF
CDR3 DNA: TGTGCCAGCAGTGAACTTTTAGCCAATGAGCAGTTCTTC

J gene: TRBJ2-7
clone size: .
D gene: TRBD1
V gene: TRBV3-1/TRBV3-2
CDR3 protein: CASSQVSGTGGVEQYF
CDR3 DNA: TGTGCCAGCAGCCAAGTATCCGGGACAGGGGGCGTCGAGCAGTACTTC

J gene: TRBJ2-3
clone size: .
D gene: .
V gene: TRBV7-3
CDR3 protein: CASSSGYSGDTQYF
CDR3 DNA: TGTGCCAGCAGCTCGGGATACTCGGGGGATACGCAGTATTTT

J gene: TRBJ1-6
clone size: .
D gene: TRBD1
V gene: TRBV6-5
CDR3 protein: CASSFGTGGASTPLHF
CDR3 DNA: TGTGCCAGCAGTTTTGGGACAGGGGGCGCGTCTACCCCCCTCCACTTT

J gene: TRBJ2-1
clone size: .
D gene: .
V gene: TRBV3-1/TRBV3-2
CDR3 protein: CASSQGSSSHEQFF
CDR3 DNA: TGTGCCAGCAGCCAAGGCTCTAGCTCTCATGAGCAGTTCTTC